The source of this TCR beta chain is a study of OX40 agonist ivuxolimab in advanced cancers. TCRdb's table, derived via immunoSEQ multiplex PCR, lists solely in-frame clones and lacks some. The sample has tens of thousands of clones, 94% seen once. CDR1 SGDLS and CDR2 YYNGEE come from the germline V gene. The CDR3 extends over 15 amino acids. Trimming removed 3 bases from V and 1 base from J; junction bases left unmatched: 0. J is TRBJ2-2 and V is TRBV9, with 10 bases identical to TRBD1. The material was CD4+ or CD8+ T cells sorted from blood, obtained in a trial of the OX40 agonist ivuxolimab. The source is an adult with an advanced solid tumor such as melanoma, head and neck, liver or kidney cancer. The CDR3 protein is CASSGDRGNTGELFF. The CDR3 nucleotides are TGTGCCAGCAGCGGGGACAGGGGGAACACCGGGGAGCTGTTTTTT.